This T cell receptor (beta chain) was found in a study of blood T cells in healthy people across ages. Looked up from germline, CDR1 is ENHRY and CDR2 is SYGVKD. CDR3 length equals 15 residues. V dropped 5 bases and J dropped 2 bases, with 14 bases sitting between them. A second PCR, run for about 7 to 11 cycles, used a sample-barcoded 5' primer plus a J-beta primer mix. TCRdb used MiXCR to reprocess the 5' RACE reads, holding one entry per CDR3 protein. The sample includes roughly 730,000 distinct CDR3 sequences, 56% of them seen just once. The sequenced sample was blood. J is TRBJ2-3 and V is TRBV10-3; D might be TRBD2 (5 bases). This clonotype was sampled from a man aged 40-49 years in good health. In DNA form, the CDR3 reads TGTGCCATCAGTTTCGGGCGGGTCAACACAGATACGCAGTATTTT. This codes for CAISFGRVNTDTQYF.